The 24 T cell receptor beta chains below come from one sample, sequenced in a study of blood T cell repertoires in COVID-19. Only in-frame clones appear in the TCRdb table, and some are missing; sequencing was by immunoSEQ multiplex PCR. The sample has around 230,000 clones, over 75% seen once; the top ten hold approximately 10%. The source material was peripheral blood. The receptor source for this set is a man in his forties or fifties with COVID-19, enrolled during active disease.

V is TRBV2 and J is TRBJ2-3, with 9 bases that match TRBD2. The CDR3 is 17 amino acids. Unmatched junction bases numbered 14, after V lost 7 bases and J lost 3 bases. Germline V gives CDR1 SNHLY, CDR2 FYNNEI. The CDR3 region has the DNA TGTGCCAGCAAAGGGGGAAGCGGGAGGACTTTTACAGATACGCAGTATTTT. Encoded protein: CASKGGSGRTFTDTQYF.

The gene calls are TRBV5-1 and TRBJ2-2; tentative D call: TRBD2 (6 bases). V lost 0 bases and J lost 4, with 7 bases in between. CDR1 is SGHRS and CDR2 is YFSETQ in the germline V gene. There are 14 residues in the CDR3. The CDR3 sequence is CASSLGGTTGELFF. The CDR3 region has the DNA TGCGCCAGCAGCTTGGGCGGGACCACCGGGGAGCTGTTTTTT. The full variable domain, with the rest looked up from reference TRBV5-1 and TRBJ2-2, is KAGVTQTPRYLIKTRGQQVTLSCSPISGHRSVSWYQQTPGQGLQFLFEYFSETQRNKGNFPGRFSGRQFSNSRSEMNVSTLELGDSALYLCASSLGGTTGELFFGEGSRLTVL.

This rearrangement joins TRBV5-4 to TRBJ1-3; possibly TRBD1 for D (5 bases). Trimming pared 5 bases from V and 1 base from J, leaving 16 bases between. The CDR3 consists of 16 residues. From germline, CDR1 is SGHNT and CDR2 YYREEE (reference sequence). CDR3 sequence: CASRRGGAGSGNTIYF. In DNA form, the CDR3 reads TGTGCCAGCAGACGAGGCGGGGCTGGATCTGGAAACACCATATATTTT.

The rearrangement joins TRBV11-1 to TRBJ2-7, with 7 bases matching TRBD1. The length of the CDR3 is 13 residues. CDR1 is SGHAT and CDR2 is FQDESV in the germline V gene (reference sequence). V trimming: 6 bases; J trimming: 4 bases; junction bases outside the gene matches: 6. CDR3 protein: CASSRTGGYEQYF. The CDR3 DNA reads TGTGCCAGCAGTCGGACAGGTGGTTACGAGCAGTACTTC.

This clone was seen a few times. This chain joins TRBV5-5 and TRBJ2-7, with D perhaps matching TRBD2 (6 bases). Germline V lookup: CDR1 SGHKS, CDR2 YYEKEE (reference sequence). Trimming shortened V by 5 bases and J by 7 bases, and 13 bases separated the two germline ends. This CDR3 is 12 amino acids long. The CDR3 region has the DNA TGTGCCAGCAGTCACACTGGAGGGGAGCAGTACTTC. Amino acids: CASSHTGGEQYF.

The CDR3 region is CASSQDFTRQETQYF. The CDR3 DNA follows: TGTGCCAGCAGCCAAGATTTCACTAGGCAAGAGACCCAGTACTTC. The chain carries TRBV4-2 and TRBJ2-5; TRBD2 is a possible D gene (5 bases). CDR1 is LGHNA, CDR2 YNFKEQ, per germline. V was clipped by 0 bases and J by 2 bases, with 10 bases between them. The CDR3 consists of 15 residues.

V usage is TRBV7-8 and J usage is TRBJ1-6; perhaps TRBD1 as D (5 bases). The CDR3 is 16 amino acids. Between the trimmed V and J ends, which lost 0 bases and 5 bases, there was a span of 11 bases. The germline CDR1 and CDR2 sequences are SGHVS and FQNEAQ. CDR3 protein: CASSLARQSHNSPLHF. In DNA, the CDR3 is TGTGCCAGCAGCTTAGCGCGACAGAGCCATAATTCACCCCTCCACTTT. The full variable domain, in which reference TRBV7-8 and TRBJ1-6 provide the parts outside the CDR3, is GAGVSQSPRYKVAKRGQDVALRCDPISGHVSLFWYQQALGQGPEFLTYFQNEAQLDKSGLPSDRFFAERPEGSVSTLKIQRTQQEDSAVYLCASSLARQSHNSPLHFGNGTRLTVT.

The chain is built from TRBV5-4 and TRBJ1-6; 7 bases line up with TRBD1. The V and J ends lost 4 bases and 8 bases, in that order; junction bases with no gene match: 9. The V gene's germline CDR1 is SGHNT and CDR2 YYREEE (reference sequence). The CDR3 is 15 residues long. CDR3 in amino acids: CASSARDSTYSPLHF. CDR3 coding DNA: TGTGCCAGCAGCGCGAGGGACAGTACCTATTCACCCCTCCACTTT.

The chain uses TRBV5-6 and TRBJ2-7; perhaps TRBD2 as D (5 bases). V was clipped by 5 bases and J by 0 bases, with 12 bases between them. The germline V gene has CDR1 SGHDT and CDR2 YYEEEE. CDR3 length: 14 residues. For the CDR3, the DNA is TGTGCCAGCAGGCCCGCGGGCCTCTCCTACGAGCAGTACTTC. Protein product: CASRPAGLSYEQYF.

This chain connects TRBV19 to TRBJ1-2; the match to TRBD1 covers 9 bases. Germline V gene data show CDR1 as LNHDA and CDR2 as SQIVND (reference sequence). The CDR3 is 15 amino acids. J was trimmed by 7 bases and V by 5 bases; bases with no gene match: 11. For the CDR3, the DNA is TGTGCCAGTAGTTTCTTGGGACAGGGAAGGAGTGGCTACACCTTC. This translates into CASSFLGQGRSGYTF.

The CDR3 DNA is TGCGCCAGCAGCCAATTAATAGCGAGCTCCTACAATGAGCAGTTCTTC. The encoded protein is CASSQLIASSYNEQFF. The chain links TRBV4-1 to TRBJ2-1, with D maybe TRBD2 (5 bases). The germline V and J ends were trimmed by 2 bases and 0 bases, with 11 bases remaining between them. Germline lookup yields CDR1 MGHRA and CDR2 YSYEKL. The CDR3 contains 16 residues.

J is TRBJ2-1 and V is TRBV2, with 13 positions matching TRBD2. The trim removed 5 bases at V and 5 bases at J, leaving 3 bases unmatched. The CDR3 runs to 15 residues. Germline V CDR1 and CDR2: SNHLY, FYNNEI. CDR3 residues: CASSQTSGRDNEQFF. As DNA, the CDR3 is TGTGCCAGCAGTCAAACTAGCGGGAGGGACAATGAGCAGTTCTTC. Full variable domain (remainder filled in from reference TRBV2 and TRBJ2-1): EPEVTQTPSHQVTQMGQEVILRCVPISNHLYFYWYRQILGQKVEFLVSFYNNEISEKSEIFDDQFSVERPDGSNFTLKIRSTKLEDSAMYFCASSQTSGRDNEQFFGPGTRLTVL.

About this clone itself: A junction end diverges from the germline sequence, so it may reflect a read error. This rearrangement joins TRBV11-2 to TRBJ2-7; 9 bases are a match to TRBD2. The CDR3 length is 15 residues. Looked up from germline, CDR1 is SGHAT and CDR2 is FQNNGV. The CDR3 spells CASSLASGARSEQCF. The CDR3 coding sequence is TGTGCCAGCAGCTTAGCTAGCGGGGCCAGGAGCGAGCAGTGCTTC.

This clone was observed once. This rearrangement joins TRBV9 to TRBJ2-6, with D unclear. Germline V CDR1 and CDR2: SGDLS, YYNGEE. V was pared by 3 bases and J by 0 bases, with 4 bases between. The CDR3 consists of 14 residues. CDR3 region: CASSAYSGANVLTF. DNA of the CDR3: TGTGCCAGCAGCGCGTACTCTGGGGCCAACGTCCTGACTTTC.

This sequence joins TRBV6-6 and TRBJ1-3; 7 bases are shared with TRBD1. Per germline, CDR1 MNHNY and CDR2 SVGAGI (reference sequence). There are 15 residues in the CDR3. V lost 4 bases, J lost 0 bases, and 3 bases stayed unmatched. The CDR3 reads CASSLTGSSGNTIYF. CDR3 nucleotide sequence: TGTGCCAGCAGTTTGACAGGGAGCTCTGGAAACACCATATATTTT.

This chain links TRBV18 with TRBJ1-1; D not resolved. The CDR3 is 14 residues long. The V and J ends lost 3 bases and 1 base respectively, with 9 bases between them. Per the germline V gene, CDR1 is KGHSH and CDR2 is LQKENI. The CDR3 here is CASSPSSGNTEAFF. DNA for the CDR3: TGTGCCAGCTCACCTAGTTCAGGGAACACTGAAGCTTTCTTT.

This clone appeared once. The chain carries TRBV7-9 and TRBJ2-3; TRBD2 matches 11 bases. This CDR3 comprises 16 residues. The V segment lost 0 bases and the J segment 2 bases; nucleotides outside the gene matches: 1. CDR1 and CDR2 (germline): SEHNR, FQNEAQ (reference sequence). The CDR3 DNA sequence: TGTGCCAGCAGCTTAGCTAGCGGGAGGGCCACAGATACGCAGTATTTT. Translating it yields CASSLASGRATDTQYF.

This chain connects TRBV27 to TRBJ2-2, with 8 bases aligning to TRBD1. The CDR3 has 15 amino acids. Germline V gene sequence: CDR1 MNHEY, CDR2 SMNVEV (reference sequence). V was pared by 2 bases and J by 3 bases, with 2 bases of the junction left unmatched. The CDR3 spells CASSLGDRHTGELFF. CDR3 sequence (DNA): TGTGCCAGCAGTTTAGGGGACAGGCACACCGGGGAGCTGTTTTTT.

The chain has TRBV5-1 and TRBJ2-1; 7 nucleotides align to TRBD2. The CDR3 loop spans 17 amino acids. Germline V lookup: CDR1 SGHRS, CDR2 YFSETQ. Losses at the gene ends were 6 bases for V and 0 bases for J; bases not matched to a gene: 12. The CDR3 reads CASKRGSSGVSYNEQFF. Written as DNA, the CDR3 is TGCGCCAGCAAGAGGGGATCGAGCGGGGTCTCCTACAATGAGCAGTTCTTC.

The V and J genes are TRBV28 and TRBJ1-6; TRBD1 matches 9 bases. Germline V gene data show CDR1 as MDHEN and CDR2 as SYDVKM. The CDR3 has 14 residues. V was clipped by 4 bases and J by 8 bases; unmatched bases: 3. In DNA, the CDR3 is TGTGCCAGCAGTTCCGGGACAGGGTATTCACCCCTCCACTTT. This codes for CASSSGTGYSPLHF.

The V gene is TRBV28, the J gene TRBJ2-1, with 9 bases aligning to TRBD2. The CDR3 totals 13 residues. Germline CDR1 reads MDHEN; CDR2 reads SYDVKM. V lost 5 bases to trimming and J lost 6 bases; unmatched junction nucleotides: 2. The CDR3 DNA sequence: TGTGCCAGCAGTACGCGGGGGGGCAATGAGCAGTTCTTC. This sequence encodes CASSTRGGNEQFF.

This chain links TRBV6-1 with TRBJ2-5, with 10 bases matching TRBD2. The CDR3 is 16 amino acids. Trimming cost V 2 bases and J 2 bases; bases outside gene matches: 5. CDR1 and CDR2 from the germline V gene are MNHNS and SASEGT. Here the CDR3 reads CASSEIASGGQETQYF. The CDR3 DNA reads TGTGCCAGCAGTGAAATCGCTAGCGGGGGACAAGAGACCCAGTACTTC.

The chain recombines TRBV7-9 with TRBJ1-5; 10 positions agree with TRBD1. Germline-derived CDR1 and CDR2 are SEHNR and FQNEAQ (reference sequence). The trim removed 0 bases at V and 3 bases at J, leaving 8 bases unmatched. CDR3 length: 18 amino acids. CDR3 nucleotides: TGTGCCAGCAGCTTAGCGCTTACCGGGACAGGGGACAATCAGCCCCAGCATTTT. This sequence encodes CASSLALTGTGDNQPQHF.

This clone was recorded once. The CDR3 protein is CASSKGQARLGNTIYF. CDR3 DNA sequence: TGCGCCAGCAGCAAAGGACAGGCCCGCCTTGGAAACACCATATATTTT. This rearrangement joins TRBV5-1 to TRBJ1-3; 7 bases agree with TRBD1. The CDR3 spans 16 residues. The germline V gene encodes CDR1 SGHRS and CDR2 YFSETQ. Germline trimming cut 4 bases from V and 3 bases from J; bases unmatched to any gene: 10.